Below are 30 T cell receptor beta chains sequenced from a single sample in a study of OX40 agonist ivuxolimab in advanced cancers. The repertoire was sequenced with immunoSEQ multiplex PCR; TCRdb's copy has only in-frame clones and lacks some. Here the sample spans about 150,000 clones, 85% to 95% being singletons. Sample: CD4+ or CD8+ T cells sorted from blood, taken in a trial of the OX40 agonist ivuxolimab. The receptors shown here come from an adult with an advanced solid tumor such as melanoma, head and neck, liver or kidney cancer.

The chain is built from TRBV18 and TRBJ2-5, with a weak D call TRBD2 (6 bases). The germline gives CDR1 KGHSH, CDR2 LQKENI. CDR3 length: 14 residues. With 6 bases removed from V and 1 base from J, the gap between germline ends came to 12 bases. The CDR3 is CASSPRGGQETQYF. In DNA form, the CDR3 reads TGTGCCAGCTCCCCGCGGGGCGGCCAAGAGACCCAGTACTTC.

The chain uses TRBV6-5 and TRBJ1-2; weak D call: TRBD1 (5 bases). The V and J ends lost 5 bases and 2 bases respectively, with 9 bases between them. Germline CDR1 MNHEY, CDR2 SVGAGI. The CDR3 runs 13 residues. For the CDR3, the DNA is TGTGCCAGCAGTCATGACAGAAACTATGGCTACACCTTC. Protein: CASSHDRNYGYTF.

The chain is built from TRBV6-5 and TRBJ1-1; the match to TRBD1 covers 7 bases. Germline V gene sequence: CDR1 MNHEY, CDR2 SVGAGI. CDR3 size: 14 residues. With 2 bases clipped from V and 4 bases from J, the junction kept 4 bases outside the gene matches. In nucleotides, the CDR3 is TGTGCCAGCAGTTACCAACAGGGGACCACTGAAGCTTTCTTT. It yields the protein CASSYQQGTTEAFF.

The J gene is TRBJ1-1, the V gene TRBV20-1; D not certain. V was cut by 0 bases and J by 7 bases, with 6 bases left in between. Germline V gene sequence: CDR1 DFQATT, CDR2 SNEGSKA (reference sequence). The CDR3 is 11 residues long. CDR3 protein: CSARDLYEAFF. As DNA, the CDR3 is TGCAGTGCTAGAGACCTGTATGAAGCTTTCTTT.

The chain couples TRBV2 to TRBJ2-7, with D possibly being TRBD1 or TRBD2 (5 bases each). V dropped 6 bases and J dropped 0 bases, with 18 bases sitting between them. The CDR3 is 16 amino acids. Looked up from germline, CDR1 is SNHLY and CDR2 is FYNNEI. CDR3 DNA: TGTGCCAGCAGCAGAGGATTCACCGGGACCTCCTACGAGCAGTACTTC. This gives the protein CASSRGFTGTSYEQYF.

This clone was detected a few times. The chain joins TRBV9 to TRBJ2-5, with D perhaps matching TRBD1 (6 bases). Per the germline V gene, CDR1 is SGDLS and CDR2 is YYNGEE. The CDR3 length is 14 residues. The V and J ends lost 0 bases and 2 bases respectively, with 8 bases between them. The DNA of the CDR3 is TGTGCCAGCAGCGTAGTGGACAGTCAAGAGACCCAGTACTTC. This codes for CASSVVDSQETQYF.

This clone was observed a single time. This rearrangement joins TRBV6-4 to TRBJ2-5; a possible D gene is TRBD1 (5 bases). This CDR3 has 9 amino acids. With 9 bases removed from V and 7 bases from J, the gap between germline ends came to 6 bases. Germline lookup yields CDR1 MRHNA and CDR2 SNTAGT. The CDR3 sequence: CARGPTQYF. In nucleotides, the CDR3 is TGTGCCAGGGGGCCGACCCAGTACTTC.

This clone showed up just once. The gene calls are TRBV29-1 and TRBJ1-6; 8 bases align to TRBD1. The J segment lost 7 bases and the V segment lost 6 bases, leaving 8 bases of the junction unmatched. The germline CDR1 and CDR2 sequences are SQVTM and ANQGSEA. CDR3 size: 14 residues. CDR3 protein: CSVSLDRENSPLHF. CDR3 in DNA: TGCAGCGTCTCCCTGGACAGGGAAAATTCACCCCTCCACTTT.

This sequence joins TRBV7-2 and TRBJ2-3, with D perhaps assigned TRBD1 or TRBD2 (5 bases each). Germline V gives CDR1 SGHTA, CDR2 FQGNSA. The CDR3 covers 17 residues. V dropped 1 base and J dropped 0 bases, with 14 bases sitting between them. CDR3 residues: CASSLEGRGVSTDTQYF. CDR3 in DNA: TGTGCCAGCAGCTTAGAGGGACGAGGGGTTAGCACAGATACGCAGTATTTT.

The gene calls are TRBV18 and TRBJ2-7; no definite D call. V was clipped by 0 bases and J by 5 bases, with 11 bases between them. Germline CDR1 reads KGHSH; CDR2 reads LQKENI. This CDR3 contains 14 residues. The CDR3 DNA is TGTGCCAGCTCACCACCAGGGATTACTAACGAGCAGTACTTC. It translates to CASSPPGITNEQYF.

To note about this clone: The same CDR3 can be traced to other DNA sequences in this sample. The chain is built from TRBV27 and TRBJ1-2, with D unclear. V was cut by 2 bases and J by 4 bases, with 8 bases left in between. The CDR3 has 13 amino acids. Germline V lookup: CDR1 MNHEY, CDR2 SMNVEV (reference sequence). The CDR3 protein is CASSLEGRYGYTF. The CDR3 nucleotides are TGTGCCAGCAGTTTAGAGGGCCGCTATGGCTACACCTTC.

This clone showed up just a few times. The CDR3 DNA is TGTGCCAGCAGCCACGGACAGCCAGATACGCAGTATTTT. It encodes CASSHGQPDTQYF. V and J are TRBV28 and TRBJ2-3; a possible D gene is TRBD1 (6 bases). Trimming stripped 6 bases from V and 4 bases from J, with 11 bases between. CDR3 length equals 13 residues. Germline V gene lookup returns CDR1 MDHEN and CDR2 SYDVKM.

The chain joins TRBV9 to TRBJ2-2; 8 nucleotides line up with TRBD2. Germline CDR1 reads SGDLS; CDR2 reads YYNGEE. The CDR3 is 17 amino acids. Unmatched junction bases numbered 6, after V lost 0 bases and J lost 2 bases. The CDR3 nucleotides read TGTGCCAGCAGCGTAGGTGCGGGGGGCTACAACACCGGGGAGCTGTTTTTT. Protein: CASSVGAGGYNTGELFF.

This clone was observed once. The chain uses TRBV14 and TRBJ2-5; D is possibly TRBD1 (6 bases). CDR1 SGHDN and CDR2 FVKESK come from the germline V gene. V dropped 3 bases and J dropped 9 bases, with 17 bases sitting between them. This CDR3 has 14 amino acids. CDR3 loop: CASSQYLAGVPQYF. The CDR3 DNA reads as TGTGCCAGCAGCCAGTACCTTGCAGGGGTGCCCCAGTACTTC.

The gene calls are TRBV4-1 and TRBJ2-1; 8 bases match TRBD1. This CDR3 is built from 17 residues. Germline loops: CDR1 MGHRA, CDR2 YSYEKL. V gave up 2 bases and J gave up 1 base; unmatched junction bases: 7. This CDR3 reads CASSQSTTGGSYNEQFF. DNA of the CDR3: TGCGCCAGCAGCCAATCGACTACAGGGGGGTCCTACAATGAGCAGTTCTTC.

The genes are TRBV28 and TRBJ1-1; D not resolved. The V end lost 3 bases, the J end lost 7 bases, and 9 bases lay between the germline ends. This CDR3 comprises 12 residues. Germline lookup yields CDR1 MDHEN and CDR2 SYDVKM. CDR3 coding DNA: TGTGCCAGCAGTTTTGAACGTCATGAAGCTTTCTTT. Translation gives CASSFERHEAFF.

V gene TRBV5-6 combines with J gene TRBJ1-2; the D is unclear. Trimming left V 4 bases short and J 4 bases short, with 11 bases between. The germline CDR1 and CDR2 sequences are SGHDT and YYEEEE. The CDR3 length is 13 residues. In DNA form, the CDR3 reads TGTGCCAGCAGCAAGGACGGGCCCTATGGCTACACCTTC. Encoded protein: CASSKDGPYGYTF. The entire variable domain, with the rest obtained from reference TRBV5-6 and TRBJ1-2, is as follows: DAGVTQSPTHLIKTRGQQVTLRCSPKSGHDTVSWYQQALGQGPQFIFQYYEEEERQRGNFPDRFSGHQFPNYSSELNVNALLLGDSALYLCASSKDGPYGYTFGSGTRLTVV.

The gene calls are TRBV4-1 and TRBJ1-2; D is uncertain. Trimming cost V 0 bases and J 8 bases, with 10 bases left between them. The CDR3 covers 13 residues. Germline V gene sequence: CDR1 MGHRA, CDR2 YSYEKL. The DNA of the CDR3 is TGCGCCAGCAGCCAAGATGAGGCCGTCGGCTACACCTTC. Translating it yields CASSQDEAVGYTF.

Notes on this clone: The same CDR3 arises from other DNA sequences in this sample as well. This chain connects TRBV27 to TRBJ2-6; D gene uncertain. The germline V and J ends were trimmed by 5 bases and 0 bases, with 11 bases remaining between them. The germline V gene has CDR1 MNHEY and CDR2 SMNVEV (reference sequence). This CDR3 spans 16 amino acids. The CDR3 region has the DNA TGTGCCAGCAGTCCGCTCCCATTCTCTGGGGCCAACGTCCTGACTTTC. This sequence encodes CASSPLPFSGANVLTF.

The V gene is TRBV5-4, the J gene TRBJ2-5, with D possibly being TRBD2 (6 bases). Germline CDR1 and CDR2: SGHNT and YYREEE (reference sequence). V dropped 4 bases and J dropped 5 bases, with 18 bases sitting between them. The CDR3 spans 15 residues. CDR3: CASSRGGDRRETQYF. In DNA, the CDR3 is TGTGCCAGCAGCCGGGGCGGGGATCGCCGTGAGACCCAGTACTTC.

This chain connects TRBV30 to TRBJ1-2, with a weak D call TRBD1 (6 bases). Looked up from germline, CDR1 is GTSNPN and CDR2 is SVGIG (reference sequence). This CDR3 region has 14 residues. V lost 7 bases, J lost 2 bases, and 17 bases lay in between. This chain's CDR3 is CASPWGHGNYGYTF. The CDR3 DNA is TGTGCCTCCCCCTGGGGGCATGGGAACTATGGCTACACCTTC.

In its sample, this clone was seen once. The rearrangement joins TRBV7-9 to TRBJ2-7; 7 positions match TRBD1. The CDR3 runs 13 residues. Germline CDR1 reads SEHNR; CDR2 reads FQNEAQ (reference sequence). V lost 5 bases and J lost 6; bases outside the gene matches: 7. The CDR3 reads CASSLGTVSEQYF. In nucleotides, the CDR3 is TGTGCCAGCAGCCTCGGGACAGTAAGCGAGCAGTACTTC.

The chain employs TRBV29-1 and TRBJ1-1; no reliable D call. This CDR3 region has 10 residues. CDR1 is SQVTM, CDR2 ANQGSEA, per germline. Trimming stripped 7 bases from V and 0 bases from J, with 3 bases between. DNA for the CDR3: TGCAGCGCGCTGAACACTGAAGCTTTCTTT. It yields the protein CSALNTEAFF. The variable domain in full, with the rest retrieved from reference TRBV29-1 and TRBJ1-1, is SAVISQKPSRDICQRGTSLTIQCQVDSQVTMMFWYRQQPGQSLTLIATANQGSEATYESGFVIDKFPISRPNLTFSTLTVSNMSPEDSSIYLCSALNTEAFFGQGTRLTVV.

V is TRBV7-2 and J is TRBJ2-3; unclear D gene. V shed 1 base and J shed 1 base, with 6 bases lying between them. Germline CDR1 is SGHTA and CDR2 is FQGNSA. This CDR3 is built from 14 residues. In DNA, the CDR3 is TGTGCCAGCAGCTTAGATACCGGCACAGATACGCAGTATTTT. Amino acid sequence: CASSLDTGTDTQYF. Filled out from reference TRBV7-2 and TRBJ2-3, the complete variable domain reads GAGVSQSPSNKVTEKGKDVELRCDPISGHTALYWYRQSLGQGLEFLIYFQGNSAPDKSGLPSDRFSAERTGGSVSTLTIQRTQQEDSAVYLCASSLDTGTDTQYFGPGTRLTVL.

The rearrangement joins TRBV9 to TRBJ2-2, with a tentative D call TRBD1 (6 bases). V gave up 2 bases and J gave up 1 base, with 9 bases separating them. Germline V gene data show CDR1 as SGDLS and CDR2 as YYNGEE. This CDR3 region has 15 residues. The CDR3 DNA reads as TGTGCCAGCAGCGTGGGGGCATGGAACACCGGGGAGCTGTTTTTT. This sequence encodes CASSVGAWNTGELFF.

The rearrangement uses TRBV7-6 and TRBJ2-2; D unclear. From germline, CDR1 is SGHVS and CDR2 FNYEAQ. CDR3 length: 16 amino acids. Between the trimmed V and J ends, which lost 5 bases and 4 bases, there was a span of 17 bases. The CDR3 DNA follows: TGTGCCAGCAGCCCCCGCCAGGTGGGAAGCACCGGGGAGCTGTTTTTT. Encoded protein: CASSPRQVGSTGELFF.

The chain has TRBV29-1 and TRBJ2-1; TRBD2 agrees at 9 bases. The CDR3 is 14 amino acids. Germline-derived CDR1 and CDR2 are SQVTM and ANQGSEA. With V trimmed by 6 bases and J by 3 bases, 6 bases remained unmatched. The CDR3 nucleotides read TGCAGCGTCGTAGTGACTAGCGGCTACAATGAGCAGTTCTTC. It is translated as CSVVVTSGYNEQFF.

CDR3 sequence: CASSEGLAEKLFF. CDR3 nucleotide sequence: TGCGCCAGCTCGGAGGGGCTCGCCGAAAAACTGTTTTTT. V and J are TRBV4-3 and TRBJ1-4, with D possibly matching TRBD1 (5 bases). The germline gives CDR1 LGHNA, CDR2 YSLEER. This CDR3 comprises 13 residues. V shed 8 bases and J shed 8 bases, with 15 bases lying between them.

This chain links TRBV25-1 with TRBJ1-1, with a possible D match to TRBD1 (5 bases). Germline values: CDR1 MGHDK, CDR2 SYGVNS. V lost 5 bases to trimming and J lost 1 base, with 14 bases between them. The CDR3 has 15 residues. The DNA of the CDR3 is TGTGCCAGCAGTAGGTCCGGACACCAGAACACTGAAGCTTTCTTT. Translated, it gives CASSRSGHQNTEAFF.

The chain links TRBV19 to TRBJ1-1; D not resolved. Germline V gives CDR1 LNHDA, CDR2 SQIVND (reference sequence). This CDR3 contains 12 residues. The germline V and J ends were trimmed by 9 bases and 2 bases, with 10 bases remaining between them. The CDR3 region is CASRGYNTEAFF. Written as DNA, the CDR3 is TGTGCCAGCAGAGGGTACAACACTGAAGCTTTCTTT.